This entry concerns a single TCR beta chain. Antigen: not known. These data are taken from a study of T cell responses to AZD1222 COVID-19 vaccine. Libraries were prepared by immunoSEQ multiplex PCR; TCRdb keeps only in-frame clonotypes and omits some of them. The sample carries some 84,000 clones, approximately 86% recorded once. The germline V gene encodes CDR1 SQVTM and CDR2 ANQGSEA. The CDR3 has 14 residues. Trimming removed 7 bases from V and 1 base from J; junction bases left unmatched: 5. Study-wide results and limits: Among vaccine-associated CD4 TCRs, coverage spanned spike, with dominance at 160-218 and 743-854. It was only after the peak T cell response that any repertoires were sampled. Clonal diversity may have been underestimated in mostly white British donors. Seropositive AZD1222 recipients at baseline numbered only six or seven.

The chain couples TRBV29-1 to TRBJ2-7, with 12 bases identical to TRBD2. The clonotype originates from an adult in good health. The sample consisted of peripheral blood, taken on day 0 of AZD1222 vaccination. The CDR3 loop reads CSGQTSGGSYEQYF. The CDR3 DNA reads as TGCAGCGGCCAGACTAGCGGGGGTTCCTACGAGCAGTACTTC.